This TCR beta chain is drawn from a study of CD8+CD57+ T cells in acquired aplastic anemia. Study background: DNA from sorted CD4+ and CD8+ cells averaged roughly 3.2 ug.

All patients picked for sequencing had shown, by flow cytometry, an expansion of CD8+CD57+ cells. Prior therapy had not been administered to any patient at the time of blood sampling. Study conclusions and caveats: There were around 28 CD8+ CDR3 sequences that occurred in both patients and controls.

This clonotype was recorded at least ten times. No antigen is known for it. The study profiled TCR beta VDJ and CDR3 using genomic DNA as template. TCRdb passed the reads through MiXCR, listing each CDR3 protein once. The sample lists 150,000 to 200,000 distinct CDR3 sequences, less than 50% seen once, with around a third in the top ten. CDR3 size: 12 residues. Germline assignment: CDR1 SEHNR and CDR2 FQNEAQ (reference sequence). Trimming took 5 bases from V and 5 from J, leaving 7 bases between them. The sequenced material came from sorted CD4+, CD8+, or CD8+CD57+ T cells (not recorded which) from PBMCs. The gene calls are TRBV7-9 and TRBJ1-5; weak D call: TRBD1 (6 bases). The clonotype was recovered from a human donor with aplastic anemia. CDR3 region: CASSAGDQPQHF. CDR3 in DNA: TGTGCCAGCAGCGCAGGGGATCAGCCCCAGCATTTT. Drawing the rest from reference TRBV7-9 and TRBJ1-5, the complete variable domain is DTGVSQNPRHKITKRGQNVTFRCDPISEHNRLYWYRQTLGQGPEFLTYFQNEAQLEKSRLLSDRFSAERPKGSFSTLEIQRTEQGDSAMYLCASSAGDQPQHFGDGTRLSIL.